This TCR beta chain appears in the sequencing data of a study of tumor-infiltrating lymphocytes in primary liver carcinoma. Across the whole study: Every patient in the cohort had a primary liver carcinoma. That carcinoma was treated by surgical resection.

The V gene's germline CDR1 is MNHNY and CDR2 SVGAGI (reference sequence). This CDR3 is 14 amino acids long. V was clipped by 1 base and J by 4 bases, with 9 bases between them. Out of unsorted whole blood came the blood RNA, and germline DNA was extracted as well. Peripheral blood, around 4 milliliters, was collected prior to surgery. The table lists this clonotype with many counts. The researchers produced TCR beta cDNA from around 0.5 ug total RNA with a constant-region primer. Three-round nested multiplex PCR performed with slightly modified ARM-PCR produced the TCR beta libraries. The opening two PCR rounds, around 9 cycles each, paired TRBV1-TRBV30 forward primers with a C-beta reverse primer. In TCRdb, the multiplex PCR reads were re-called with MiXCR into one record per CDR3 protein. The repertoire holds approximately 300,000 distinct CDR3 sequences, with 65% as singletons.

Input material: peripheral blood. This chain connects TRBV6-6 to TRBJ2-3, with D perhaps being TRBD1 or TRBD2 (6 bases each). The origin of this receptor is a man aged 40-50 years with primary liver carcinoma and hepatitis B virus infection. The CDR3 sequence is CASSYFGGPDTQYF. DNA for the CDR3: TGTGCCAGCAGTTACTTCGGGGGCCCAGATACGCAGTATTTT.